This T cell receptor beta chain derives from a study of cytomegalovirus exposure and HLA in healthy donors. Study-level findings and limits: The analysis excluded some indistinguishable V segments, including TRBV6-2 and TRBV6-3. In a later analysis, specific HLA alleles were associated with about 18,000 TCR beta sequences at a 0.05 false discovery rate. A list of around 150 TCR beta chains associated with cytomegalovirus was given.

Primers: 60 Vbeta forward and 13 Jbeta reverse. Sequencing was performed with immunoSEQ multiplex PCR; in TCRdb, only in-frame clones are kept and a portion is missing. The table records around 190,000 clones, around 84% of them present only once. Samples came from healthy bone marrow donors. With regard to this clone: Its antigen is unknown.

The V segment lost 4 bases and the J segment 5 bases; nucleotides outside the gene matches: 6. The germline CDR1 and CDR2 sequences are LGHNA and YNFKEQ. The CDR3 is 16 residues long. The sequence came from a girl aged 2-10 years in good health and CMV-seropositive. This chain links TRBV4-2 with TRBJ2-1; the match to TRBD2 covers 12 bases. Specimen: PBMCs. The CDR3 bases are TGTGCCAGCAGCCGCCGACTAGCGGGGGTTGACAATGAGCAGTTCTTC. Amino acids: CASSRRLAGVDNEQFF.